This is a list of T cell receptor beta chains from one sample in a study of blood T cell repertoires in COVID-19. Sequencing was performed with immunoSEQ multiplex PCR; in TCRdb, only in-frame clones are kept and a portion is missing. The repertoire holds roughly 53,000 clones, with 76% as singletons. Sequenced material: peripheral blood. Receptors originate from a man aged 50 or older with active or convalescent COVID-19. CDR3s include the opening cysteine and the closing phenylalanine or tryptophan. The D gene is left open where the match is weak. The listing skips clone size in some rows; elsewhere it reads once, few, many or a size class.

TRBD1	TRBV6-5	15	.	TRBJ1-5	TGTGCCAGCAGCAAAACCGGGACAGGGAATCAGCCCCAGCATTTT	CASSKTGTGNQPQHF
TRBD2	TRBV6-1	15	.	TRBJ2-3	TGTGCCAGCAGTGAGACTAGCCTGCACCCAGATACGCAGTATTTT	CASSETSLHPDTQYF
TRBD2	TRBV27	15	.	TRBJ2-4	TGTGCCAGCAGTGTTAGTTCTAGCGGCAAAAACATTCAGTACTTC	CASSVSSSGKNIQYF
TRBD1	TRBV19	15	.	TRBJ1-6	TGTGCCAGTAGTATAAAGGGACAGGGGAGTTCACCCCTCCACTTT	CASSIKGQGSSPLHF
.	TRBV6-5	14	few	TRBJ1-4	TGTGCCAGCAGTCCGGACACATGGGGTGAAAAACTGTTTTTT	CASSPDTWGEKLFF
.	TRBV6-5	15	.	TRBJ1-2	TGTGCCAGCAGTTACTCGACCGGGGGGTTTGGCGGCTACACCTTC	CASSYSTGGFGGYTF
.	TRBV2	12	once	TRBJ1-2	TGTGCCAGCAGTCCACAGGGCTATGGCTACACCTTC	CASSPQGYGYTF
TRBD1	TRBV7-9	16	once	TRBJ2-1	TGTGCCAGCAGCTTAGATGGGACAGGGGGCAGAGATGAGCAGTTCTTC	CASSLDGTGGRDEQFF
.	TRBV5-4	13	.	TRBJ1-2	TGTGCCAGCAGCCTCGACAGCCTCTATGGCTACACCTTC	CASSLDSLYGYTF
.	TRBV7-2	16	.	TRBJ2-3	TGTGCCAGCAGCTTAGCCGGAGGGTGGAGCACAGATACGCAGTATTTT	CASSLAGGWSTDTQYF
.	TRBV12-3/TRBV12-4	12	once	TRBJ1-3	TGTGCCAGCAACAGGGAAGGAAACACCATATATTTT	CASNREGNTIYF
.	TRBV9	15	few	TRBJ1-1	TGTGCCAGCAGCCCGTCGCTCTCTCACAGGCGCGAAGCTTTCTTT	CASSPSLSHRREAFF
.	TRBV7-8	15	.	TRBJ2-1	TGTGCCAGCAGCGTCTCTAGTCAGACCTACAATGAGCAGTTCTTC	CASSVSSQTYNEQFF
TRBD1	TRBV10-3	13	.	TRBJ2-5	TGTGCCATCAGTGGGGACAGGGTAGAGACCCAGTACTTC	CAISGDRVETQYF
TRBD1	TRBV13	15	.	TRBJ2-1	TGTGCCAGCAGCTTAGGGGACAGGGATCTCTATGAGCAGTTCTTC	CASSLGDRDLYEQFF
.	TRBV5-6	14	.	TRBJ2-3	TGTGCCAGCAGCGCCCTTCGGAGAACAGATACGCAGTATTTT	CASSALRRTDTQYF
.	TRBV19	13	few	TRBJ2-5	TGTGCCAGTAGTCCCCGGTTCGCTGAGACCCAGTACTTC	CASSPRFAETQYF
TRBD1	TRBV6-5	15	few	TRBJ2-7	TGTGCCAGCAGTTACTCCGGACAGGGGGCTTACGAGCAGTACTTC	CASSYSGQGAYEQYF
.	TRBV10-2	12	.	TRBJ2-2	TGCGCCAGCAGTGAGAACTTTGGGGAGCTGTTTTTT	CASSENFGELFF
.	TRBV7-8	14	.	TRBJ1-4	TGTGCCAGCAGCGACGACTCTCAGGGGGAAAAACTGTTTTTT	CASSDDSQGEKLFF
.	TRBV20-1	15	.	TRBJ2-7	TGCAGTGCTAGTCTGCCCAGGGTGGGATCCTACGAGCAGTACTTC	CSASLPRVGSYEQYF
TRBD2	TRBV3-1/TRBV3-2	17	.	TRBJ2-1	TGTGCCAGCAGACTCGGACTAGCGGGAGAGCAAGACAATGAGCAGTTCTTC	CASRLGLAGEQDNEQFF
.	TRBV2	13	.	TRBJ2-2	TGTGCCAGCAGTGAGACTACCACCGGGGAGCTGTTTTTT	CASSETTTGELFF
.	TRBV2	14	once	TRBJ2-1	TGTGCCAGCAGTGAACTAACTACCTACAATGAGCAGTTCTTC	CASSELTTYNEQFF
TRBD1	TRBV6-5	13	.	TRBJ2-7	TGTGCCAGCAGCCGGGGACAGTTGGGCGAGCAGTACTTC	CASSRGQLGEQYF
.	TRBV30	14	.	TRBJ2-4	TGTGCCTGGACGGGATTCCTAGCCAAAAACATTCAGTACTTC	CAWTGFLAKNIQYF
TRBD2	TRBV2	16	once	TRBJ2-3	TGTGCCAGCAGTGAGAGCATCGGGGACTACACAGATACGCAGTATTTT	CASSESIGDYTDTQYF
TRBD1	TRBV2	11	.	TRBJ1-1	TGTGCCAGAGGGAACAGGGGTGAAGCTTTCTTT	CARGNRGEAFF
.	TRBV2	16	.	TRBJ1-1	TGTGCCAGCAGTTCAAGTACGCCAGGTTCGAACACTGAAGCTTTCTTT	CASSSSTPGSNTEAFF
.	TRBV14	12	few	TRBJ1-2	TGTGCCAGCAGCGAGACAGCCTATGGCTACACCTTC	CASSETAYGYTF
TRBD1	TRBV9	15	few	TRBJ1-4	TGTGCCAGCAGCGATCCGGGACAGCTAAATGAAAAACTGTTTTTT	CASSDPGQLNEKLFF
TRBD2	TRBV4-2	14	.	TRBJ2-1	TGTGCCAGCAGCCAAGTTAGCGGGAGGGGTGAGCAGTTCTTC	CASSQVSGRGEQFF
TRBD2	TRBV4-1	15	.	TRBJ2-2	TGCGCCAGCACCCTAAGCGGGGGGAGTACCGGGGAGCTGTTTTTT	CASTLSGGSTGELFF
TRBD1	TRBV7-2	15	few	TRBJ2-7	TGTGCCAGCAGTCAAAGACAGGGATACTCCTACGAGCAGTACTTC	CASSQRQGYSYEQYF
.	TRBV2	10	.	TRBJ1-2	TGTGCCAGCAGCCTTCAGGATCCCTGCTTC	CASSLQDPCF
.	TRBV5-6	12	.	TRBJ1-1	TGTGCCAGCAGCTTAACAGAGACTGAAGCTTTCTTT	CASSLTETEAFF
TRBD2	TRBV3-1/TRBV3-2	13	.	TRBJ2-7	TGTGCCAGCAGCCGACTAGCGGCCTACGAGCAGTACTTC	CASSRLAAYEQYF
.	TRBV9	15	.	TRBJ1-1	TGTGCCAGCAGGGAGGAGGGATACAGCAACACTGAAGCTTTCTTT	CASREEGYSNTEAFF
.	TRBV5-1	16	.	TRBJ2-3	TGCGCCAGCAGCTCCCAGGGGGGATTGGGCACAGATACGCAGTATTTT	CASSSQGGLGTDTQYF
.	TRBV18	14	.	TRBJ2-3	TGTGCCAGCTCACCACTTCAGGGCACTGATACGCAGTATTTT	CASSPLQGTDTQYF
TRBD1	TRBV28	15	.	TRBJ1-1	TGTGCCAGCAGTGTAGGGGGCATAGCAGGCACTGAAGCTTTCTTT	CASSVGGIAGTEAFF
.	TRBV11-2	15	.	TRBJ2-7	TGTGCCAGCAGCTTAATGGGGGCGATCTCCTACGAGCAGTACTTC	CASSLMGAISYEQYF
TRBD2	TRBV19	15	.	TRBJ2-2	TGTGCCAGTAGTGTTAGGGGACTAGCTAACGGGGAGCTGTTTTTT	CASSVRGLANGELFF
.	TRBV5-1	17	.	TRBJ1-4	TGCGCCAGCAGCTTGGAGGGGCCAACGAGCTCCTATGAAAAACTGTTTTTT	CASSLEGPTSSYEKLFF
TRBD2	TRBV19	15	.	TRBJ2-1	TGTGCCAGTAGCCGCACTAGCGGCCCTTACAATGAGCAGTTCTTC	CASSRTSGPYNEQFF
.	TRBV5-5	12	.	TRBJ2-7	TGTGCCAGCAGCACCACCAGGTACGAGCAGTACTTC	CASSTTRYEQYF
.	TRBV11-3	11	.	TRBJ2-7	TGTGCCAGCAGGAGGGGGAGCGAGCAGTACTTC	CASRRGSEQYF
TRBD1	TRBV3-1/TRBV3-2	17	.	TRBJ2-1	TGTGCCAGCAGCCAAAATCAACGGACAGGGGGCTCGAATGAGCAGTTCTTC	CASSQNQRTGGSNEQFF
.	TRBV19	14	.	TRBJ1-2	TGTGCCAGTGGCTTCTGGGGCCAAGGAGTCGGCTACACCTTC	CASGFWGQGVGYTF
.	TRBV15	15	.	TRBJ2-5	TGTGCCACCAGCACCCTCAGGGGGGCGGGAGAGACCCAGTACTTC	CATSTLRGAGETQYF
.	TRBV2	14	.	TRBJ2-1	TGTGCCAGCAGTGCGAACCCACTAGGAAATGAGCAGTTCTTC	CASSANPLGNEQFF
.	TRBV7-2	14	.	TRBJ2-7	TGTGCCAGCAGCTTATGGAGGGCCGCCTACGAGCAGTACTTC	CASSLWRAAYEQYF